A single sample is the source of the 30 T cell receptor beta chains below, sequenced in a study of T cell responses to AZD1222 COVID-19 vaccine. Assay used: immunoSEQ multiplex PCR; TCRdb lists only in-frame clones, some missing. Altogether fewer than 95,000 clones are present, around 91% being singletons, with the ten largest covering approximately 30%. The sample was peripheral blood, taken on day 0 of AZD1222 vaccination. Receptors were obtained from an adult in good health.

The V and J genes are TRBV4-2 and TRBJ2-5; TRBD2 is a possible D gene (6 bases). CDR1 is LGHNA and CDR2 is YNFKEQ in the germline V gene. V lost 1 base and J 3 bases, leaving 15 bases between the germline ends. This CDR3 spans 16 amino acids. CDR3 sequence reads: CASSQGAGRTEETQYF. The CDR3 coding sequence is TGTGCCAGCAGCCAAGGGGCGGGGCGTACGGAAGAGACCCAGTACTTC.

The rearrangement links TRBV5-1 to TRBJ2-1, with 13 bases lining up with TRBD2. The J segment lost 6 bases and the V segment lost 4 bases, leaving 10 bases of the junction unmatched. The CDR3 totals 17 residues. Germline CDR1 is SGHRS and CDR2 is YFSETQ. CDR3 in amino acids: CASSIRTSGSRVNEQFF. CDR3 sequence (DNA): TGCGCCAGCAGCATCCGGACTAGCGGGAGCAGGGTCAATGAGCAGTTCTTC. The full variable domain, in which reference TRBV5-1 and TRBJ2-1 provide the parts outside the CDR3, is KAGVTQTPRYLIKTRGQQVTLSCSPISGHRSVSWYQQTPGQGLQFLFEYFSETQRNKGNFPGRFSGRQFSNSRSEMNVSTLELGDSALYLCASSIRTSGSRVNEQFFGPGTRLTVL.

This sequence joins TRBV7-2 and TRBJ1-2, with 7 positions matching TRBD1. The length of the CDR3 is 14 residues. The trim removed 0 bases at V and 5 bases at J, leaving 3 bases unmatched. Germline loops: CDR1 SGHTA, CDR2 FQGNSA. Here the CDR3 DNA reads TGTGCCAGCAGCTTAGCGCAACAGGGGTATGGCTACACCTTC. This encodes CASSLAQQGYGYTF.

The gene calls are TRBV13 and TRBJ1-2, with D hard to call. CDR1 is PRHDT, CDR2 FYEKMQ, per germline (reference sequence). This CDR3 has 15 residues. V lost 0 bases and J lost 0, with 8 bases in between. The DNA of the CDR3 is TGTGCCAGCAGCTTAGGGGACCGACCTAACTATGGCTACACCTTC. It yields the protein CASSLGDRPNYGYTF.

V gene TRBV6-1 combines with J gene TRBJ1-4; a weak D match, TRBD1 (6 bases). V gave up 1 base and J gave up 3 bases, with 9 bases separating them. Germline loops: CDR1 MNHNS, CDR2 SASEGT. The CDR3 covers 15 residues. CDR3 in amino acids: CASSEEGGPNEKLFF. The CDR3 DNA sequence: TGTGCCAGCAGTGAAGAAGGGGGACCTAATGAAAAACTGTTTTTT.

The J gene is TRBJ2-2, the V gene TRBV11-1; maybe TRBD1 (6 bases). CDR1 and CDR2 from the germline V gene are SGHAT and FQDESV (reference sequence). The CDR3 sequence is 15 residues long. With 0 bases removed from V and 8 bases from J, the gap between germline ends came to 13 bases. The CDR3 nucleotides are TGTGCCAGCAGCTTAGCGGGGGCGTCAAGGGGGGAGCTGTTTTTT. It codes for CASSLAGASRGELFF.

The genes are TRBV1 and TRBJ2-1; the listed D gene, TRBD2, was not tested against the DNA. TRBV1 is classified as a pseudogene. The CDR3 covers 16 residues. The DNA of the CDR3 is TGCACCAGCAGCCAAGATCAGGGACTCGAGGTCAATGAGCAGTTCTTC. This encodes CTSSQDQGLEVNEQFF.

The rearrangement joins TRBV2 to TRBJ1-1; D not resolved. CDR1 is SNHLY, CDR2 FYNNEI, per germline. There are 16 residues in the CDR3. V lost 6 bases to trimming and J lost 1 base, with 18 bases between them. The CDR3, as DNA: TGTGCCAGCAGGATTGGTTCGGGTCTCGGGAACACTGAAGCTTTCTTT. Amino acids: CASRIGSGLGNTEAFF.

In this sample, this clone turned up once. V and J are TRBV25-1 and TRBJ2-1, with 8 bases lining up with TRBD1. The germline V gene encodes CDR1 MGHDK and CDR2 SYGVNS. With 4 bases clipped from V and 4 bases from J, the junction kept 6 bases outside the gene matches. The CDR3 is 15 amino acids. DNA for the CDR3: TGTGCCAGCAGTGGGCCAGGGGGCTGGTACAATGAGCAGTTCTTC. Translation gives CASSGPGGWYNEQFF.

The chain combines TRBV21-1 with TRBJ2-7; the table gives TRBD1 as D, unverified against the DNA. TRBV21-1 is shown as a pseudogene. The CDR3 consists of 16 residues. The DNA of the CDR3 is TGTGCCAGGGCGGGACAGGCCATAGGAAGCTCCTACGAGCAGTACTTC. This sequence encodes CARAGQAIGSSYEQYF.

The chain employs TRBV28 and TRBJ1-5; D is ambiguous. Germline values: CDR1 MDHEN, CDR2 SYDVKM. The V end lost 3 bases, the J end lost 7 bases, and 4 bases lay between the germline ends. The length of the CDR3 is 11 residues. CDR3: CASSFKQPQHF. CDR3 nucleotides: TGTGCCAGCAGTTTCAAACAGCCCCAGCATTTT.

This chain links TRBV9 with TRBJ2-3; 12 bases fit TRBD2. Germline trimming cut 4 bases from V and 4 bases from J; bases unmatched to any gene: 7. Germline V gene lookup returns CDR1 SGDLS and CDR2 YYNGEE. The CDR3 spans 16 residues. Written as DNA, the CDR3 is TGTGCCAGCAGCACACCTAGCGGGAGGGCATCAGATACGCAGTATTTT. Residues: CASSTPSGRASDTQYF.

The gene calls are TRBV6-5 and TRBJ1-1; TRBD1 is a possible D gene (5 bases). Germline V gene sequence: CDR1 MNHEY, CDR2 SVGAGI. The CDR3 spans 16 residues. Trimming removed 0 bases from V and 3 bases from J, with 14 bases in between. The CDR3 is CASSYSAAGLDTEAFF. In DNA, the CDR3 is TGTGCCAGCAGTTACTCGGCCGCAGGGTTGGACACTGAAGCTTTCTTT.

This chain connects TRBV5-5 to TRBJ2-3; D is tentatively TRBD1 or TRBD2 (5 bases each). The V gene's germline CDR1 is SGHKS and CDR2 YYEKEE (reference sequence). There are 16 residues in the CDR3. With 0 bases removed from V and 5 bases from J, the gap between germline ends came to 16 bases. The chain's CDR3 is CASSLVRQGGGDTQYF. The CDR3 DNA is TGTGCCAGCAGCTTGGTCCGGCAAGGTGGGGGAGATACGCAGTATTTT.

The V gene is TRBV5-1, the J gene TRBJ2-5; 12 positions match TRBD2. The CDR3 totals 17 residues. Germline V gene lookup returns CDR1 SGHRS and CDR2 YFSETQ. V gave up 0 bases and J gave up 3 bases; unmatched junction bases: 6. The CDR3 coding sequence is TGCGCCAGCAGCTTGGATAGACTAGCGGGAGATAAAGAGACCCAGTACTTC. It yields the protein CASSLDRLAGDKETQYF.

The chain has TRBV9 and TRBJ2-7; 10 positions agree with TRBD1. V was clipped by 4 bases and J by 6 bases; unmatched bases: 7. The germline V gene has CDR1 SGDLS and CDR2 YYNGEE. The CDR3 is 14 amino acids. The CDR3 protein is CASSITTGGGEQYF. In nucleotides, the CDR3 is TGTGCCAGCAGCATCACGACAGGGGGCGGCGAGCAGTACTTC.

This chain joins TRBV3-1 (or the pseudogene TRBV3-2) and TRBJ1-2; D is ambiguous. Germline V CDR1 and CDR2: LGHDT, YNNKEL (reference sequence). V was pared by 2 bases and J by 0 bases, with 13 bases between. CDR3 length: 16 residues. The CDR3 loop is CASSQLPHPANYGYTF. CDR3 sequence (DNA): TGTGCCAGCAGCCAACTTCCCCACCCAGCTAACTATGGCTACACCTTC.

The rearrangement links TRBV6-5 to TRBJ2-7; 10 bases are a match to TRBD1. The junction had 8 bases not matched to a gene; V was cut back by 4 bases and J by 2 bases. The CDR3 is 16 residues long. Germline lookup yields CDR1 MNHEY and CDR2 SVGAGI. In nucleotides, the CDR3 is TGTGCCAGCAGTTTATCATCCGGGACAGGGGCCTACGAGCAGTACTTC. This encodes CASSLSSGTGAYEQYF.

This clone was observed once. V and J are TRBV7-8 and TRBJ2-7, with TRBD2 identical over 7 bases. This CDR3 spans 17 amino acids. Germline V gene lookup returns CDR1 SGHVS and CDR2 FQNEAQ. Losses at the gene ends were 5 bases for V and 7 bases for J; bases not matched to a gene: 20. CDR3 protein: CASSREPGLGPRGEQYF. The CDR3 DNA sequence: TGTGCCAGCAGCCGAGAGCCCGGACTAGGGCCCCGTGGGGAGCAGTACTTC.

The chain has TRBV27 and TRBJ2-7; 11 bases line up with TRBD2. J gave up 5 bases and V 2 bases, and 2 bases lay outside the gene matches. The CDR3 has 14 amino acids. Germline CDR1 reads MNHEY; CDR2 reads SMNVEV (reference sequence). The CDR3 DNA sequence: TGTGCCAGCAGTTTAACGACTAGCGGGGACGAGCAGTACTTC. It is translated as CASSLTTSGDEQYF.

The chain uses TRBV27 and TRBJ2-7; weak D call: TRBD1 (5 bases). Germline lookup yields CDR1 MNHEY and CDR2 SMNVEV (reference sequence). The CDR3 is made up of 13 amino acids. V shed 1 base and J shed 7 bases, with 11 bases lying between them. The CDR3 loop reads CASSLLVGREQYF. In DNA form, the CDR3 reads TGTGCCAGCAGTTTATTGGTGGGGCGAGAGCAGTACTTC.

J is TRBJ2-7 and V is TRBV19; D tentatively reads TRBD1 or TRBD2 (5 bases each). Trimming took 5 bases from V and 5 from J, leaving 19 bases between them. Germline CDR1 is LNHDA and CDR2 is SQIVND (reference sequence). The CDR3 is 15 residues long. CDR3 bases: TGTGCCAGTAGTGATCGGGACCGTCACCACGACGAGCAGTACTTC. Protein product: CASSDRDRHHDEQYF. Filled out from reference TRBV19 and TRBJ2-7, the complete variable domain reads DGGITQSPKYLFRKEGQNVTLSCEQNLNHDAMYWYRQDPGQGLRLIYYSQIVNDFQKGDIAEGYSVSREKKESFPLTVTSAQKNPTAFYLCASSDRDRHHDEQYFGPGTRLTVT.

The chain links TRBV3-1 (or the pseudogene TRBV3-2) to TRBJ2-5; D remains ambiguous. Germline loops: CDR1 LGHDT, CDR2 YNNKEL (reference sequence). CDR3 length equals 14 residues. V dropped 2 bases and J dropped 5 bases, with 12 bases sitting between them. The CDR3, as DNA: TGTGCCAGCAGCCAACCCTCACGCCTGGAGACCCAGTACTTC. It is translated as CASSQPSRLETQYF.

V gene TRBV7-9 combines with J gene TRBJ2-7; maybe TRBD1 (5 bases). Germline V CDR1 and CDR2: SEHNR, FQNEAQ (reference sequence). Trimming pared 3 bases from V and 5 bases from J, leaving 8 bases between. This CDR3 is 12 amino acids long. CDR3 in amino acids: CASSFSRDEQYF. Here the CDR3 DNA reads TGTGCCAGCAGCTTCAGCAGGGACGAGCAGTACTTC.

This chain joins TRBV9 and TRBJ1-4; the D is unclear. This CDR3 comprises 13 residues. The germline V and J ends were trimmed by 4 bases and 7 bases, with 11 bases remaining between them. Germline-derived CDR1 and CDR2 are SGDLS and YYNGEE. The DNA of the CDR3 is TGTGCCAGCAGCCCCCGACATGGTGAAAAACTGTTTTTT. This codes for CASSPRHGEKLFF.

The rearrangement joins TRBV4-1 to TRBJ2-5, with D unresolved. V was cut by 0 bases and J by 1 base, with 12 bases left in between. CDR1 and CDR2 from the germline V gene are MGHRA and YSYEKL. The CDR3 spans 16 residues. The CDR3 spells CASSQDQQYPQETQYF. The CDR3, as DNA: TGCGCCAGCAGCCAAGATCAACAGTACCCCCAAGAGACCCAGTACTTC.

The V gene is TRBV21-1, the J gene TRBJ2-5; the table's D call TRBD1 went unverified against the DNA. TRBV21-1 is a pseudogene locus. This CDR3 region has 17 residues. CDR3: CASSKWRDRARRETQYF. In DNA, the CDR3 is TGTGCCAGCAGCAAATGGAGGGACAGGGCTCGCCGAGAGACCCAGTACTTC.

The chain employs TRBV5-1 and TRBJ1-1, with TRBD1 identical over 7 bases. V trimming: 0 bases; J trimming: 4 bases; junction bases outside the gene matches: 3. Germline CDR1 and CDR2: SGHRS and YFSETQ. There are 14 residues in the CDR3. The chain's CDR3 is CASSLDRGATEAFF. In DNA form, the CDR3 reads TGCGCCAGCAGCTTGGACAGGGGTGCCACTGAAGCTTTCTTT.

The chain joins TRBV7-2 to TRBJ2-7; 8 nucleotides agree with TRBD1. V lost 5 bases and J lost 0; bases outside the gene matches: 3. The germline CDR1 and CDR2 sequences are SGHTA and FQGNSA. This CDR3 region has 14 residues. CDR3 nucleotide sequence: TGTGCCAGCAGCCGGGACAGGAGCTCCTACGAGCAGTACTTC. Encoded protein: CASSRDRSSYEQYF.

The chain couples TRBV9 to TRBJ1-2, with 9 positions matching TRBD1. V gave up 4 bases and J gave up 5 bases; unmatched junction bases: 6. The CDR3 runs to 14 residues. CDR1 SGDLS and CDR2 YYNGEE come from the germline V gene. CDR3 sequence (DNA): TGTGCCAGCAGCCTAACAGGGGGCGCTTATGGCTACACCTTC. Translation gives CASSLTGGAYGYTF.